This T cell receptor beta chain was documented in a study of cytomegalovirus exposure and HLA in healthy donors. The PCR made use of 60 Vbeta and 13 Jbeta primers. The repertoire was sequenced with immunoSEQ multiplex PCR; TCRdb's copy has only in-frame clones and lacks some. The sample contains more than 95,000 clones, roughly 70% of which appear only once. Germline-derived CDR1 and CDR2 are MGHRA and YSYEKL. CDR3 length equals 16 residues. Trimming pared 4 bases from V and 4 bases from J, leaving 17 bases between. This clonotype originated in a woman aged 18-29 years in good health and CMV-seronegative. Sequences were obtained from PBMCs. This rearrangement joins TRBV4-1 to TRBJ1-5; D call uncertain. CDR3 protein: CASSPGAGFNNQPQHF. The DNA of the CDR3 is TGCGCCAGCAGCCCCGGTGCGGGGTTCAATAATCAGCCCCAGCATTTT.